This entry lists 5 T cell receptor beta chains sequenced from one sample in a study of blood T cell repertoires in COVID-19. The repertoire was sequenced with immunoSEQ multiplex PCR; TCRdb's copy has only in-frame clones and lacks some. The sample lists around 49,000 clones, 81% occurring once. Sequenced input: peripheral blood. These receptors were obtained from a woman of 80 years or more with COVID-19, enrolled during active disease.

The rearrangement uses TRBV18 and TRBJ2-7, with TRBD1 identical over 11 bases. This CDR3 comprises 15 residues. The germline V gene has CDR1 KGHSH and CDR2 LQKENI. V trimming: 6 bases; J trimming: 6 bases; junction bases outside the gene matches: 10. CDR3 amino acids: CASSAGQGASFEQYF. CDR3 nucleotide sequence: TGTGCCAGCTCTGCAGGACAGGGGGCTTCTTTCGAGCAGTACTTC.

The gene calls are TRBV7-3 and TRBJ2-2; maybe TRBD1 (6 bases). Germline lookup yields CDR1 SGHTA and CDR2 FQGTGA. Trimming took 6 bases from V and 5 from J, leaving 10 bases between them. This CDR3 comprises 13 residues. The CDR3 nucleotides read TGTGCCAGCAGATTAGGACAGACCGGGGAGCTGTTTTTT. As protein: CASRLGQTGELFF.

The rearrangement links TRBV29-1 to TRBJ2-3; 7 bases agree with TRBD2. This CDR3 is 15 amino acids long. V was clipped by 6 bases and J by 6 bases; unmatched bases: 15. The germline CDR1 and CDR2 sequences are SQVTM and ANQGSEA. The CDR3 is CSVDSVAGASDTQYF. The CDR3 coding sequence is TGCAGCGTAGACTCCGTAGCGGGCGCCTCCGATACGCAGTATTTT.

This rearrangement joins TRBV12-3 or TRBV12-4 to TRBJ1-1; no clear D gene. V shed 5 bases and J shed 1 base, with 8 bases lying between them. The CDR3 is 13 residues long. The CDR3 here is CASSPRGNTEAFF. The DNA of the CDR3 is TGTGCCAGCAGTCCACGGGGGAACACTGAAGCTTTCTTT.

The V and J genes are TRBV19 and TRBJ1-2, with D hard to call. The germline V and J ends were trimmed by 9 bases and 6 bases, with 23 bases remaining between them. In germline, CDR1 is LNHDA, CDR2 SQIVND (reference sequence). The CDR3 loop spans 15 amino acids. The DNA of the CDR3 is TGTGCCAGCTCCCTGTTATTCGCCGGGAGGGATGGCTACACCTTC. It yields the protein CASSLLFAGRDGYTF. Based on the CDR3 plus reference TRBV19 and TRBJ1-2, the full variable domain is DGGITQSPKYLFRKEGQNVTLSCEQNLNHDAMYWYRQDPGQGLRLIYYSQIVNDFQKGDIAEGYSVSREKKESFPLTVTSAQKNPTAFYLCASSLLFAGRDGYTFGSGTRLTVV.